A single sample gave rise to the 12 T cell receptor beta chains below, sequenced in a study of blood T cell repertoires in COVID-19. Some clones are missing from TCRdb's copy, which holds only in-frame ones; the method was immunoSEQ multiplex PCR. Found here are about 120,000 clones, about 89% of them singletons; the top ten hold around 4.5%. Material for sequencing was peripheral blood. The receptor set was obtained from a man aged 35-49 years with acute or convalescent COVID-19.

This chain's CDR3 is CASTLDTDSPLHF. In DNA, the CDR3 is TGTGCCAGCACCCTGGACACGGATTCACCCCTCCACTTT. The rearrangement joins TRBV12-3 or TRBV12-4 to TRBJ1-6, with D possibly being TRBD1 (5 bases). The CDR3 runs 13 residues. Trimming shortened V by 7 bases and J by 8 bases, and 12 bases separated the two germline ends.

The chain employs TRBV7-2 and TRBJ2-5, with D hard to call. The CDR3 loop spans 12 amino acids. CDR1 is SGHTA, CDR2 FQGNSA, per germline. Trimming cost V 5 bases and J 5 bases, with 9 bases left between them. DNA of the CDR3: TGTGCCAGCAGCCCCAGTTTGGAGACCCAGTACTTC. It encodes CASSPSLETQYF.

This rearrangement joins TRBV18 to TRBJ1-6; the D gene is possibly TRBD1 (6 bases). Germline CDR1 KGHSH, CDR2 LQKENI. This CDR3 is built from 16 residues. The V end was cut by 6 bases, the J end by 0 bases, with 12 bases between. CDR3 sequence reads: CASSYRDGSYNSPLHF. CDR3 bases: TGTGCCAGCTCGTACAGGGACGGCTCCTATAATTCACCCCTCCACTTT. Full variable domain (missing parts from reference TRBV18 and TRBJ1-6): NAGVMQNPRHLVRRRGQEARLRCSPMKGHSHVYWYRQLPEEGLKFMVYLQKENIIDESGMPKERFSAEFPKEGPSILRIQQVVRGDSAAYFCASSYRDGSYNSPLHFGNGTRLTVT.

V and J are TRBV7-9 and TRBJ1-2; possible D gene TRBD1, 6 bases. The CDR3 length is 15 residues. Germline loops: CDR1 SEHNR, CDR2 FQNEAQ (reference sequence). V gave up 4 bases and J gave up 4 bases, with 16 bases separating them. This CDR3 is CASSSSGHQPYGYTF. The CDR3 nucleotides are TGTGCCAGCAGCTCTTCGGGACACCAACCCTATGGCTACACCTTC.

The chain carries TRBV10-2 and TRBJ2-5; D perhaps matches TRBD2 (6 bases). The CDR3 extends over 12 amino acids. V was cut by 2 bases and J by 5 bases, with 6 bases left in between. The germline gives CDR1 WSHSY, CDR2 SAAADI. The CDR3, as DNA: TGCGCCAGCAGTGAGAGCGGGGAGACCCAGTACTTC. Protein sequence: CASSESGETQYF.

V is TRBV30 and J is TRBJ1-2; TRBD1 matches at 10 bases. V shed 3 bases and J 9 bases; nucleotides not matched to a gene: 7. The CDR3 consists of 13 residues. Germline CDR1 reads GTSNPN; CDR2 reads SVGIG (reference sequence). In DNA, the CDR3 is TGTGCCTGGAGCCCAAGGGACAGGGGAAGCTACACCTTC. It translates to CAWSPRDRGSYTF.

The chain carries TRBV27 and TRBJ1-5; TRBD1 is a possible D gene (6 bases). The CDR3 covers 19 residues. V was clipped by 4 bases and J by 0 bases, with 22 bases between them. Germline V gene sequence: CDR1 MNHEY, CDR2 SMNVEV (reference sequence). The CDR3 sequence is CASSSTTRGLRYSNQPQHF. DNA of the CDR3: TGTGCCAGCAGTTCCACGACAAGGGGGTTAAGATATAGCAATCAGCCCCAGCATTTT.

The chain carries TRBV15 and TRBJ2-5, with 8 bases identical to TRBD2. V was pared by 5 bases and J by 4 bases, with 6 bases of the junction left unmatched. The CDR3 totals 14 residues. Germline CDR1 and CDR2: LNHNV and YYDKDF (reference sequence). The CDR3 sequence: CATSSRGRRETQYF. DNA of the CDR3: TGTGCCACCAGCTCGCGCGGGAGGCGAGAGACCCAGTACTTC.

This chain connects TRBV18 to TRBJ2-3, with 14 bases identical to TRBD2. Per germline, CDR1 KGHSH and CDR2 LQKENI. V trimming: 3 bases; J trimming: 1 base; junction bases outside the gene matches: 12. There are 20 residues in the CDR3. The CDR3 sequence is CASSPAATSGRAAGTDTQYF. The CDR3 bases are TGTGCCAGCTCACCGGCGGCGACTAGCGGGAGGGCAGCCGGCACAGATACGCAGTATTTT.

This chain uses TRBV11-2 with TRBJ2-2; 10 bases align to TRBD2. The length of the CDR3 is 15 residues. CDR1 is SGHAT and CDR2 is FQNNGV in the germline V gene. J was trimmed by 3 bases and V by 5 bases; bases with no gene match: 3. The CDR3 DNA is TGTGCCAGCAGCGGGGGACTAGCGTACACCGGGGAGCTGTTTTTT. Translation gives CASSGGLAYTGELFF.

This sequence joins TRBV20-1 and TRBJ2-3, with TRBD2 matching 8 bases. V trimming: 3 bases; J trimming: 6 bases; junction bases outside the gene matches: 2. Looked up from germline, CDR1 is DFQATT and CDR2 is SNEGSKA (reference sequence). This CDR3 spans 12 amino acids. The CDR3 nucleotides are TGCAGTGCTAGTAGCGGGGACGATACGCAGTATTTT. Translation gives CSASSGDDTQYF.

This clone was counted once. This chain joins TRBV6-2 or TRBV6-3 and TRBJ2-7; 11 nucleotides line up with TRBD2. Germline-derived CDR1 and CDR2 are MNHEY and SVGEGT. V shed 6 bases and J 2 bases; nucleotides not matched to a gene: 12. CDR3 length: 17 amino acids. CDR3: CASSAGTSGPPPYEQYF. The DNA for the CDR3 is TGTGCCAGCAGCGCCGGGACTAGCGGCCCTCCCCCCTACGAGCAGTACTTC.